This T cell receptor beta chain was sequenced for a study of tumor and adjacent non-tumor tissue in lung cancer (dated by TCRdb to the late 2010s). A note on the overall study: The cohort included more than 9 adenocarcinoma, a couple of squamous cell carcinoma and 1 small cell lung cancer patients. The approximately 15 enrolled patients, of whom 10 were men and 5 were women, were aged about 30 to 80 years and were diagnosed with TNM stage I to III disease. Sequencing produced some 130,000,000 productive TCRbeta reads in total, an average of around 4.2 million reads per sample. The study compared bulk TCRbeta repertoires between lung tumor tissue and matched distant non-tumor lung tissue from around 16 lung cancer patients. For each patient, one tumor sample and one normal lung sample were taken, giving about 29 paired specimens that underwent TCRbeta CDR3 sequencing.

A remark on this clonotype: The specificity of this receptor is unknown. The junction departs from the called germline gene at one end, perhaps through a read error.

Overall study outcomes, separate from this receptor: The top 100 clones made up a significantly larger cumulative share of the repertoire in normal lung than in tumor tissue. Peripheral blood was not sequenced, so blood TCRbeta repertoires were not examined in the lung cancer patients of the study. Younger patients had significantly higher TCR diversity, and higher tumor TCR diversity was associated with shorter overall and disease-free survival. Tumor tissue showed significantly higher TCR diversity (inverse Simpson) than normal lung tissue, at around 450 vs 150 (P = 0.0075, Mann-Whitney U test). Neither the sequencing platform nor unique molecular identifiers are mentioned in the methods. Only about 15 patients were included in the cohort, and the need for larger samples and more detailed clinical data was noted by the authors.

Bulk unsorted tissue served as the source for RNA extraction, and RNA quality was assessed using a NanoDrop ND-1000 and an Agilent 2100. The normal lung samples consisted of distant non-tumor tissue collected more than 3 cm from the tumor edge. Newly diagnosed lung cancer patients without prior chemotherapy who had been admitted for thoracic surgery in China between August and November 2014 were enrolled as donors. Anyone who had undergone radiotherapy or chemotherapy before, or who had another cancer at the same time, was left out of the study. Pieces of surgical tissue measuring about 1-2.1 cm3 were kept in RNAlater solution and held at -80 degrees C until needed. The library was made by multiplex PCR. Sequenced on an Illumina HiSeq 2500. TCRbeta libraries were constructed through three rounds of nested PCR with primers (Table S4) according to protocols modified from ARM-PCR. Before sequencing, PCR products of 200-500 bp were cut from the gel and purified using the QIAquick gel extraction kit. The study's processing was this. Trimmomatic was used to clean the reads, FLASH was used to merge the reads into complete CDR3 sequences, and MiTCR was used to assign the reads to V(D)J germline segments. Clonal diversity was computed as the inverse Simpson's index with VDJtools. A read counted as productive if the sequence was in-frame and lacked a premature stop codon. In TCRdb, the public reads were trimmed at Q25 with fastp and aligned with MiXCR, with productive beta chains retained. Rows matching on CDR3 protein sequence are summarized as one entry with the most common DNA and genes. TCRdb, not the authors, supplied the V and J calls. Across this sample there are approximately 120,000 distinct CDR3 sequences, with 60% to 70% seen only once. Of the sample, 15% to 20% falls within the top ten clones.

The clonotype originates from a man between 60 and 75 years old with non-small cell lung cancer. Specimen: distant non-tumor lung tissue.

The DNA is as follows: TGCTCCAGTAGCCAATTAACAGGGGATTCACCCCTCCACTTT. Its coded protein is CSSSQLTGDSPLHF. The chain links TRBV4-1 with TRBJ1-6; 7 bases in the middle match TRBD1. CDR1 and CDR2 (MGHRA, YSYEKL) derive from the germline V gene. From cysteine to phenylalanine, the CDR3 is 14 amino acids long. Only CDR3 DNA is held: 42 bases, read in frame from base 1.